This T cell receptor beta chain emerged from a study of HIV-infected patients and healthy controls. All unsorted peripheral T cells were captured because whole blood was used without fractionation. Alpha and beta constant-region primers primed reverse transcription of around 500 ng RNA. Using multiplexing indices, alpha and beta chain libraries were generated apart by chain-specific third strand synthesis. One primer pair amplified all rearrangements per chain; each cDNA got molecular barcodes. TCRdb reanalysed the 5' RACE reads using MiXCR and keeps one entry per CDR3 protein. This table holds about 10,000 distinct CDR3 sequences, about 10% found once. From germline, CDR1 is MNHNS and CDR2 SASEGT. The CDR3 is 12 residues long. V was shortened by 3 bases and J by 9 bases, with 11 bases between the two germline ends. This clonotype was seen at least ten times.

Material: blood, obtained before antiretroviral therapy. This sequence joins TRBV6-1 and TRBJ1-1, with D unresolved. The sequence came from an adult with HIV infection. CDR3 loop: CASSDVAAQAFF. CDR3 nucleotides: TGTGCCAGCAGTGATGTGGCAGCCCAAGCTTTCTTT.